The entry below gives a single T cell receptor (beta chain) sequence along with its context. What it recognizes is unknown. These donors, healthy bone marrow donors, were studied. The PCR employed 60 Vbeta primers together with 13 Jbeta primers. The protocol was immunoSEQ multiplex PCR, while the TCRdb copy is restricted to in-frame clones and leaves out a portion. The data contain about 250,000 clones, about nine tenths of them singletons. The V and J ends lost 5 bases and 0 bases, in that order; junction bases with no gene match: 4. Germline V gives CDR1 GTSNPN, CDR2 SVGIG (reference sequence). This CDR3 is 15 amino acids long. This entry is derived from a study of cytomegalovirus exposure and HLA in healthy donors. Study-wide results and caveats: The authors excluded some V segments, including TRBV6-2 and TRBV6-3, as indistinguishable. TCR association rates varied by HLA locus in a later analysis, with DRB1 highest and HLA-C lowest.

This receptor was obtained from a girl aged 2-10 years in good health and CMV-seronegative. The source material was PBMCs. This sequence joins TRBV30 and TRBJ1-4, with TRBD1 identical over 9 bases. CDR3 loop: CAWGQGTSTNEKLFF. In DNA form, the CDR3 reads TGTGCCTGGGGACAGGGGACTTCAACTAATGAAAAACTGTTTTTT.